This T cell receptor (beta chain) was sequenced during a study of T cells in Graves' hyperthyroidism and ophthalmopathy. This clonotype was detected ten times or more. Trimming cost V 5 bases and J 4 bases, with 17 bases left between them. The length of the CDR3 is 15 residues. From RNA transcripts, TCR beta CDR3 regions were amplified. HTBI primers drove first-round RT-PCR of the TCR CDR3. TCRdb redid the calling of the multiplex PCR reads with MiXCR, one entry per CDR3 protein. The table lists roughly 560,000 distinct CDR3 sequences, under 15% of them singletons. The receptor was derived from a middle-aged woman with Graves' ophthalmopathy. Sequenced sample: blood. The chain recombines TRBV12-3 or TRBV12-4 with TRBJ2-5; tentative D call: TRBD1 (6 bases). CDR3: CASSPEQGTRETQYF. The DNA of the CDR3 is TGTGCCAGCAGTCCTGAACAGGGTACAAGAGAGACCCAGTACTTC.